A single sample is the source of the 14 T cell receptor beta chains below, sequenced in a study of T-cell memory formation after mild COVID-19. TCRdb reanalysed the 5' RACE reads using MiXCR and keeps one entry per CDR3 protein. The sample has fewer than 700,000 distinct CDR3 sequences, about 20% seen once; the top ten hold about 8.7%. What was sequenced was PBMCs or a T cell subset sorted from them (not recorded which). Source of these receptors: an adult woman who had mild COVID-19 (a few samples of this study predate the infection). Cell type and time point are not known.

There are a few counts of this clonotype. The CDR3 here is CASSVYRTSGYNEQFF. For the CDR3, the DNA is TGTGCCAGCAGCGTTTATAGGACTAGCGGATACAATGAGCAGTTCTTC. J is TRBJ2-1 and V is TRBV5-5; 10 nucleotides align to TRBD2. The trim removed 4 bases at V and 4 bases at J, leaving 8 bases unmatched. Germline V CDR1 and CDR2: SGHKS, YYEKEE (reference sequence). The CDR3 is 16 amino acids.

The table lists this clonotype with a few counts. The chain links TRBV12-3 or TRBV12-4 to TRBJ2-1, with 10 bases fitting TRBD1. The CDR3 extends over 16 amino acids. The V and J ends lost 0 bases and 5 bases, in that order; junction bases with no gene match: 4. CDR3: CASSLAWGTGDNEQFF. Here the CDR3 DNA reads TGTGCCAGCAGTTTAGCCTGGGGGACAGGGGACAATGAGCAGTTCTTC.

The V and J genes are TRBV3-1 and TRBJ2-7, with D perhaps TRBD1 (5 bases). Per germline, CDR1 LGHDT and CDR2 YNNKEL (reference sequence). Trimming shortened V by 7 bases and J by 3 bases, and 16 bases separated the two germline ends. The CDR3 is 14 amino acids. CDR3 DNA: TGTGCCAGCACCCCAAGACAGAAAAGCTACGAGCAGTACTTC. Protein product: CASTPRQKSYEQYF.

V usage is TRBV10-3 and J usage is TRBJ2-3; 9 nucleotides match TRBD2. V was pared by 5 bases and J by 0 bases, with 3 bases of the junction left unmatched. This CDR3 has 15 amino acids. Germline CDR1 ENHRY, CDR2 SYGVKD. CDR3 DNA: TGTGCCATCAGTAGAGCGGGGGGAAGCACAGATACGCAGTATTTT. It translates to CAISRAGGSTDTQYF.

About this clonotype itself: A read error may be the cause here, since a much bigger clone is one base away. The chain has TRBV20-1 and TRBJ1-2; D gene ambiguous. CDR1 DFQATT and CDR2 SNEGSKA come from the germline V gene (reference sequence). V was trimmed by 4 bases and J by 3 bases, leaving 6 bases between them. The CDR3 has 11 amino acids. The CDR3 sequence is CSANPYYGYTF. Written as DNA, the CDR3 is TGCAGTGCTAACCCCTACTATGGCTACACCTTC.

The rearrangement uses TRBV27 and TRBJ1-5, with D tentatively TRBD1 (5 bases). The CDR3 runs to 15 residues. Trimming shortened V by 5 bases and J by 1 base, and 12 bases separated the two germline ends. Germline V gene lookup returns CDR1 MNHEY and CDR2 SMNVEV (reference sequence). CDR3 amino acids: CASSKQALSNQPQHF. CDR3 nucleotides: TGTGCCAGCAGTAAACAGGCCCTAAGCAATCAGCCCCAGCATTTT.

The chain has TRBV20-1 and TRBJ2-7; possible D gene TRBD1, 6 bases. CDR3 length equals 14 residues. Germline V gives CDR1 DFQATT, CDR2 SNEGSKA (reference sequence). Between the trimmed V and J ends, which lost 1 base and 2 bases, there was a span of 12 bases. CDR3 amino acids: CSARVQGRPYEQYF. DNA for the CDR3: TGCAGTGCTAGAGTGCAGGGGCGCCCCTACGAGCAGTACTTC.

This clonotype was observed many times. This chain joins TRBV18 and TRBJ2-7; D may correspond to TRBD1 or TRBD2 (5 bases each). V was shortened by 4 bases and J by 2 bases, with 12 bases between the two germline ends. The CDR3 covers 14 residues. In germline, CDR1 is KGHSH, CDR2 LQKENI. CDR3 amino acids: CASSLGASTYEQYF. The CDR3 DNA is TGTGCCAGCTCACTCGGGGCTAGTACCTACGAGCAGTACTTC.

The CDR3 DNA follows: TGTGCCATCAGTGAGCCGGACAGGCTCTATGGCTACACCTTC. Its translation: CAISEPDRLYGYTF. The rearrangement links TRBV10-3 to TRBJ1-2, with TRBD1 identical over 7 bases. CDR1 ENHRY and CDR2 SYGVKD come from the germline V gene. The CDR3 runs 14 residues. Trimming removed 2 bases from V and 4 bases from J; junction bases left unmatched: 4.

This clonotype was detected a few times. The genes are TRBV7-6 and TRBJ2-7; perhaps D is TRBD1 or TRBD2 (5 bases each). Germline CDR1 SGHVS, CDR2 FNYEAQ. Trimming shortened V by 0 bases and J by 2 bases, and 8 bases separated the two germline ends. The CDR3 is 14 residues long. CDR3 nucleotide sequence: TGTGCCAGCAGCTTAGCACGGGACGCCTACGAGCAGTACTTC. It translates to CASSLARDAYEQYF. The full variable domain, its missing parts supplied by reference TRBV7-6 and TRBJ2-7, is GAGVSQSPRYKVTKRGQDVALRCDPISGHVSLYWYRQALGQGPEFLTYFNYEAQQDKSGLPNDRFSAERPEGSISTLTIQRTEQRDSAMYRCASSLARDAYEQYFGPGTRLTVT.

This clonotype was seen at least ten times. This chain links TRBV5-6 with TRBJ2-1; D gene uncertain. Germline V gene sequence: CDR1 SGHDT, CDR2 YYEEEE. CDR3 length: 16 residues. Trimming removed 1 base at V and 1 base at J, with 12 bases between. CDR3 coding DNA: TGTGCCAGCAGCTTGTATCCGGGTGGGTCCTACAATGAGCAGTTCTTC. Translating it yields CASSLYPGGSYNEQFF.

The CDR3 protein is CSARVRGQRGEQYF. The CDR3 region has the DNA TGCAGTGCTAGAGTGAGAGGACAGCGGGGCGAGCAGTACTTC. The J gene is TRBJ2-7, the V gene TRBV20-1, with D tentatively TRBD2 (7 bases). Germline V CDR1 and CDR2: DFQATT, SNEGSKA (reference sequence). V was shortened by 1 base and J by 6 bases, with 16 bases between the two germline ends. The CDR3 runs 14 residues.

This clonotype was seen a few times. The chain has TRBV12-3 or TRBV12-4 and TRBJ2-1, with 9 bases that match TRBD1. This CDR3 has 15 residues. After removal of 6 bases from V and 10 bases from J, the junction contained 13 bases not matched to a gene. CDR3: CASSPGTGFASEQFF. CDR3 coding DNA: TGTGCCAGCAGCCCCGGGACAGGGTTTGCCTCCGAGCAGTTCTTC.

This rearrangement joins TRBV6-2 or TRBV6-3 to TRBJ1-5; D is uncertain. Germline lookup yields CDR1 MNHEY and CDR2 SVGEGT. Trimming shortened V by 2 bases and J by 3 bases, and 20 bases separated the two germline ends. The CDR3 has 18 residues. CDR3 nucleotides: TGTGCCAGCAGTTACCTGGCAGGAAAAAGTCCAGCCAATCAGCCCCAGCATTTT. This sequence encodes CASSYLAGKSPANQPQHF.